This is a list of T cell receptor beta chains from one sample in a study of Ad26.COV2.S vaccination and SARS-CoV-2 variants. Profiled with immunoSEQ multiplex PCR; TCRdb holds only in-frame clones, not every one. The repertoire has around 310,000 clones, around 90% of them found once; the top ten carry 5.5%. Sample: peripheral blood, taken in a trial of Ad26.COV2.S vaccine versus placebo. The receptors were sampled from a person aged 18-60 years who received the Ad26.COV2.S COVID-19 vaccine or a placebo. Both conserved end residues are trimmed from each CDR3. The order of the fields is clone size, V gene, CDR3 protein. Only part of the rows carry a size: once, few, many, or a class if the clone is expanded.

>.|TRBV7-9
ASSLGSAGERTDTQY
>.|TRBV27
ASRKTPGSPYEQY
>.|TRBV9
ASSVGTGMGTDTQY
>.|TRBV5-4
ASSLAFRREGNEAF
>.|TRBV5-1
ASSLSGQGAADTQY
>.|TRBV2
ASSEGTGDQETQY
>.|TRBV10-3
AISVAGTTDTQY
>.|TRBV4-2
ASSQDLTDEQF
>once|TRBV15
ATSEYRGPGELF
>.|TRBV4-1
ASSQEGPHNEQF
>few|TRBV7-9
ASSSRTGSWSGTEAF
>once|TRBV2
ASSEEKQGYEQY
>few|TRBV12-3/TRBV12-4
ASSFGPLYEQY
>.|TRBV6-6
ASSPGEKLF
>.|TRBV18
ASSTGRREKLF
>.|TRBV7-9
ASSLWGKDRVDYGYT
>.|TRBV28
ASSFRAGTGSTEAF